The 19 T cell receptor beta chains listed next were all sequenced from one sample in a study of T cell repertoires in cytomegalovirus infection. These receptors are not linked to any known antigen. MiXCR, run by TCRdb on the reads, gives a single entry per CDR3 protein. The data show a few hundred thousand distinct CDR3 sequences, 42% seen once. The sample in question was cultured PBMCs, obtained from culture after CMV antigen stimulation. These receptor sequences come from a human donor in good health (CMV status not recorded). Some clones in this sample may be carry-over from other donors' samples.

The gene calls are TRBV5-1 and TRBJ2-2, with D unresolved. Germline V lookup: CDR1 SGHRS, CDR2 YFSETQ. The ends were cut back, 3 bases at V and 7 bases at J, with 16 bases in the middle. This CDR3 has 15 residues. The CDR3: CASSYSSGYGGELFF. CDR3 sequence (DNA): TGCGCCAGCAGCTACTCTAGTGGGTATGGCGGGGAGCTGTTTTTT.

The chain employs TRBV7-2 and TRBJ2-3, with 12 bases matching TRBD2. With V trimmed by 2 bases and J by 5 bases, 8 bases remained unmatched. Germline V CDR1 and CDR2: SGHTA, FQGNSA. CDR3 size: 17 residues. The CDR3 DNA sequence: TGTGCCAGCAGCTTATATTGGACTAGCGGGACCAGAGATACGCAGTATTTT. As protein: CASSLYWTSGTRDTQYF.

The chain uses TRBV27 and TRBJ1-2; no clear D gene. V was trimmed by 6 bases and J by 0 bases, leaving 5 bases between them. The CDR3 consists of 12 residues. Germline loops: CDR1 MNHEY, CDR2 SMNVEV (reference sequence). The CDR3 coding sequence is TGTGCCAGCAGAAGTTCTAACTATGGCTACACCTTC. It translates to CASRSSNYGYTF.

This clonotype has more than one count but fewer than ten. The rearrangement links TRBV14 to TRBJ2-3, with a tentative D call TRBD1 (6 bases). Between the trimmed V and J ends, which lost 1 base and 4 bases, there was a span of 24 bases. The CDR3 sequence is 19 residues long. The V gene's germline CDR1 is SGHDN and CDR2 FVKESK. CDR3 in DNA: TGTGCCAGCAGCCAAGCTAGGGGAACAGGGAGTTTCGCATCAGATACGCAGTATTTT. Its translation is CASSQARGTGSFASDTQYF.

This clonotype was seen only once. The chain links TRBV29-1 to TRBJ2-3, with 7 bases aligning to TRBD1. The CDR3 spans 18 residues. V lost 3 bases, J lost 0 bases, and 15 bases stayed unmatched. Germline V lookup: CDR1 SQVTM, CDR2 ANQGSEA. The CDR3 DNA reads TGCAGCGTTGAGTGGAAGGGAACAGGGGTCCTAAGCACAGATACGCAGTATTTT. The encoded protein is CSVEWKGTGVLSTDTQYF.

The CDR3 loop reads CASRPITGTTGELFF. The DNA for the CDR3 is TGTGCCAGTAGGCCCATAACAGGGACCACCGGGGAGCTGTTTTTT. The rearrangement joins TRBV19 to TRBJ2-2, with D maybe TRBD1 (6 bases). There are 15 residues in the CDR3. Germline CDR1 LNHDA, CDR2 SQIVND (reference sequence). V was shortened by 6 bases and J by 4 bases, with 15 bases between the two germline ends.

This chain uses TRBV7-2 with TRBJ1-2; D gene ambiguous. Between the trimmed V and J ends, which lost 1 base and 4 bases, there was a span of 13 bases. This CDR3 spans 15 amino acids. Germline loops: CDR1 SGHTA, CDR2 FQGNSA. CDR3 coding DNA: TGTGCCAGCAGCTTAGTGCGGGCGCCGGGCTATGGCTACACCTTC. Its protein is CASSLVRAPGYGYTF.

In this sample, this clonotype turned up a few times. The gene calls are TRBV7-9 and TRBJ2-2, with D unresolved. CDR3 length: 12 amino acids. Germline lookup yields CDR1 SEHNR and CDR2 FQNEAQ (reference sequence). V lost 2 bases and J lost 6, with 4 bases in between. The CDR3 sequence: CASSLLPGELFF. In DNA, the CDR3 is TGTGCCAGCAGCTTATTGCCCGGGGAGCTGTTTTTT. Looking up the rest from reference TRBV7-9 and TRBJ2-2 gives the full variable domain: DTGVSQNPRHKITKRGQNVTFRCDPISEHNRLYWYRQTLGQGPEFLTYFQNEAQLEKSRLLSDRFSAERPKGSFSTLEIQRTEQGDSAMYLCASSLLPGELFFGEGSRLTVL.

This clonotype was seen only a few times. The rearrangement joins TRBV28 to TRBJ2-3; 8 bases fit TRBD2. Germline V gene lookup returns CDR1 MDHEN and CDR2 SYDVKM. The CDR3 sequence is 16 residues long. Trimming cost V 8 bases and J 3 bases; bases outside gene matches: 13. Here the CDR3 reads CASANWRGGQTDTQYF. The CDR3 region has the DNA TGTGCCAGCGCTAATTGGCGCGGGGGGCAAACAGATACGCAGTATTTT.

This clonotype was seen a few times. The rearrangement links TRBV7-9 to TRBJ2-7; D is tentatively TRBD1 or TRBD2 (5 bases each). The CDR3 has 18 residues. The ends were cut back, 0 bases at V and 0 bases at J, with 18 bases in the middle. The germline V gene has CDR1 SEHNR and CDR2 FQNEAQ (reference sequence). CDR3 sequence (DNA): TGTGCCAGCAGCTTAGCCCTGGGTGGGACCGAAAGCTCCTACGAGCAGTACTTC. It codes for CASSLALGGTESSYEQYF. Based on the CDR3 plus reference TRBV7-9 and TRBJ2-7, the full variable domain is DTGVSQNPRHKITKRGQNVTFRCDPISEHNRLYWYRQTLGQGPEFLTYFQNEAQLEKSRLLSDRFSAERPKGSFSTLEIQRTEQGDSAMYLCASSLALGGTESSYEQYFGPGTRLTVT.

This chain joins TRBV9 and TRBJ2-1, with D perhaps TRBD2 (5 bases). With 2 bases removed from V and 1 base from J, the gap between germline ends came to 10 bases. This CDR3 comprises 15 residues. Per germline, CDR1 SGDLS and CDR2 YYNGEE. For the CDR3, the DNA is TGTGCCAGCAGCGTCAGCGGTAATTCCTACAATGAGCAGTTCTTC. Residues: CASSVSGNSYNEQFF.

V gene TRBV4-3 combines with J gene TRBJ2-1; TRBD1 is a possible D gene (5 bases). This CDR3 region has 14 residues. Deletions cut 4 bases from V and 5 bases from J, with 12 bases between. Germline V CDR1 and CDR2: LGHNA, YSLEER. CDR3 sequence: CASSRDLGDNEQFF. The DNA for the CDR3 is TGCGCCAGCAGCCGAGACTTAGGGGACAATGAGCAGTTCTTC.

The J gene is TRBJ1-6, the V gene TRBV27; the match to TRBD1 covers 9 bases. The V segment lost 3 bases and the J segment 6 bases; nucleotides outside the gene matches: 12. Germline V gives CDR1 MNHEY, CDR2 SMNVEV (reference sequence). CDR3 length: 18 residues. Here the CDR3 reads CASSLVYYRGLANSPLHF. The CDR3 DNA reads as TGTGCCAGCAGTTTGGTTTACTACAGGGGGCTGGCTAATTCACCCCTCCACTTT.

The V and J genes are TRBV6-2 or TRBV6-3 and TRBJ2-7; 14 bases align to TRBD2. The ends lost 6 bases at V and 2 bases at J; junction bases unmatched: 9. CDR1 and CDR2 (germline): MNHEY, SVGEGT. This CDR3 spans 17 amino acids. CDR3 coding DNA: TGTGCCAGCAGAGATCGGGGACTAGCGGGAGCAACCTACGAGCAGTACTTC. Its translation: CASRDRGLAGATYEQYF.

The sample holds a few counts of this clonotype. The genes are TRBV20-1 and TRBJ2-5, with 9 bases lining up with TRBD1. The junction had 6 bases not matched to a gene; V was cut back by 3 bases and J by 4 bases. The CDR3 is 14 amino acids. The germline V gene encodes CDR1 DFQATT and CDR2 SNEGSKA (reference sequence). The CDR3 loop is CSARGQGVGETQYF. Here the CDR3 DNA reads TGCAGTGCTAGGGGACAGGGAGTGGGAGAGACCCAGTACTTC.

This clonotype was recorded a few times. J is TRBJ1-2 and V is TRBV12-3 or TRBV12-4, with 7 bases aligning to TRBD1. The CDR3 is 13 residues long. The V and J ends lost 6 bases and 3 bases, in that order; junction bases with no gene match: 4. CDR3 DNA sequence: TGTGCCAGCAGCGGGGACAGTTACTATGGCTACACCTTC. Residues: CASSGDSYYGYTF.

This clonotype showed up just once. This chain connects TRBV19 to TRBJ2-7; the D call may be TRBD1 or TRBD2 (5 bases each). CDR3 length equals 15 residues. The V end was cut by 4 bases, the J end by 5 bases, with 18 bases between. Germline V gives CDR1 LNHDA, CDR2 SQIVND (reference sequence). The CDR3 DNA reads TGTGCCAGTAGTAAGGGACCCGGGAAGGAAGACGAGCAGTACTTC. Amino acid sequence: CASSKGPGKEDEQYF.

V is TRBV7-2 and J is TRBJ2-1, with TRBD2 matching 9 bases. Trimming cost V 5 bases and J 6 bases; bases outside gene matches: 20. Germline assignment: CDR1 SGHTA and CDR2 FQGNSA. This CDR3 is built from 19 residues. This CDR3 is CASSELTTGAGGVINEQFF. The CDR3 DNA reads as TGTGCCAGCAGCGAATTAACGACGGGGGCGGGAGGGGTGATCAATGAGCAGTTCTTC.

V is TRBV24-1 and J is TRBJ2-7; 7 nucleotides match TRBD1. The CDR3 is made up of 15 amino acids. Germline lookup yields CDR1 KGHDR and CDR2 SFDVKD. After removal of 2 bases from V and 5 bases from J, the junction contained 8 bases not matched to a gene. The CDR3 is CATSDSRTGPDEQYF. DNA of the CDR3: TGTGCCACCAGTGATTCCCGGACAGGACCGGACGAGCAGTACTTC.